These 11 T cell receptor beta chains were all obtained from the same sample, sequenced in a study of CD8 T cells in ankylosing spondylitis. MiXCR, applied by TCRdb to the 5' RACE reads, yields one record per CDR3 protein. This table has more than 150,000 distinct CDR3 sequences, about 9.9% appearing once. The sample was blood, either unsorted or a sorted T cell fraction (not recorded which). These receptors all come from a male donor with ankylosing spondylitis or in good health (not recorded which).

V and J are TRBV5-6 and TRBJ1-4; TRBD1 aligns across 7 bases. The germline V gene encodes CDR1 SGHDT and CDR2 YYEEEE. V lost 3 bases, J lost 8 bases, and 10 bases stayed unmatched. The CDR3 consists of 15 residues. CDR3 sequence: CASSSPDRMGEKLFF. In nucleotides, the CDR3 is TGTGCCAGCAGCTCGCCGGACAGGATGGGGGAAAAACTGTTTTTT.

The rearrangement uses TRBV11-2 and TRBJ2-5; possibly TRBD1 or TRBD2 for D (5 bases each). Germline-derived CDR1 and CDR2 are SGHAT and FQNNGV. The CDR3 contains 15 residues. Trimming pared 5 bases from V and 4 bases from J, leaving 17 bases between. The CDR3 nucleotides read TGTGCCAGCAGCCCCGAACCGGGACGAAGAGAGACCCAGTACTTC. As protein: CASSPEPGRRETQYF.

In this sample, this clonotype turned up many times. The chain joins TRBV5-1 to TRBJ2-5; D call uncertain. The V gene lost 0 bases and the J gene lost 2 bases, with 11 bases spanning the gap. Per germline, CDR1 SGHRS and CDR2 YFSETQ. The CDR3 runs 15 residues. In DNA, the CDR3 is TGCGCCAGCAGCTTGGCGTCGTCAGCACAAGAGACCCAGTACTTC. It specifies CASSLASSAQETQYF.

The chain couples TRBV20-1 to TRBJ2-5, with 8 bases lining up with TRBD2. Germline lookup yields CDR1 DFQATT and CDR2 SNEGSKA (reference sequence). J gave up 5 bases and V 5 bases, and 19 bases lay outside the gene matches. The CDR3 has 17 residues. The CDR3 DNA reads TGCAGTGCTTGGGGGAGGGGGAACCGGGGGGGCCGGGAGACCCAGTACTTC. As protein: CSAWGRGNRGGRETQYF.

Ten or more counts support this clonotype. The V gene is TRBV3-1, the J gene TRBJ2-1; 9 bases map to TRBD2. The CDR3 loop spans 17 amino acids. Trimming took 3 bases from V and 7 from J; bases not matched to a gene: 13. Germline loops: CDR1 LGHDT, CDR2 YNNKEL (reference sequence). CDR3 in DNA: TGTGCCAGCAGCCATCCCAAAGGTAGCGGGGGAAGGAATGAGCAGTTCTTC. Translated, it gives CASSHPKGSGGRNEQFF.

This clonotype showed up just a few times. V usage is TRBV2 and J usage is TRBJ2-3; D possibly matches TRBD1 or TRBD2 (5 bases each). Germline values: CDR1 SNHLY, CDR2 FYNNEI. The germline V and J ends were trimmed by 5 bases and 5 bases, with 11 bases remaining between them. The CDR3 loop spans 13 amino acids. CDR3 amino acids: CASSSGARDTQYF. The CDR3 region has the DNA TGTGCCAGCAGTTCCGGGGCCCGAGATACGCAGTATTTT.

The CDR3 coding sequence is TGCGCCAGCAGCTTGACCTCATTCACCGGGGAGCTGTTTTTT. This sequence encodes CASSLTSFTGELFF. The V call is TRBV5-1, the J call TRBJ2-2; D gene unclear. Germline loops: CDR1 SGHRS, CDR2 YFSETQ. This CDR3 has 14 amino acids. V gave up 1 base and J gave up 4 bases, with 8 bases separating them.

This clonotype was picked up many times. This chain uses TRBV29-1 with TRBJ2-6; D is ambiguous. The CDR3 runs 16 residues. The V gene lost 6 bases and the J gene lost 0 bases, with 15 bases spanning the gap. Per germline, CDR1 SQVTM and CDR2 ANQGSEA. CDR3 bases: TGCAGCGTCCTAACCTTTGGGCGCTCTGGGGCCAACGTCCTGACTTTC. Translating it yields CSVLTFGRSGANVLTF.

Of note for this clonotype: The junction and the germline gene differ at one end; a read error may be behind it. The rearrangement uses TRBV6-1 and TRBJ2-2; TRBD1 is a possible D gene (6 bases). Germline V gene data show CDR1 as MNHNS and CDR2 as SASEGT. This CDR3 is built from 16 residues. CDR3 nucleotide sequence: TGTACCAGCAGTAAGGGCCCCCCAGGGGACGCCGGGGAGCTGTTTTTT. Encoded protein: CTSSKGPPGDAGELFF.

This clonotype was detected ten times or more. This chain connects TRBV10-3 to TRBJ2-1; 7 positions match TRBD1. The germline gives CDR1 ENHRY, CDR2 SYGVKD. This CDR3 is built from 15 residues. V lost 6 bases, J lost 0 bases, and 5 bases stayed unmatched. CDR3 sequence reads: CAIRARTGSYNEQFF. Here the CDR3 DNA reads TGTGCCATCAGGGCCCGGACAGGCTCCTACAATGAGCAGTTCTTC.

This clonotype was seen repeatedly, ten times or more. The genes are TRBV15 and TRBJ1-5, with no clear D. Deletions cut 0 bases from V and 7 bases from J, with 13 bases between. The germline V gene has CDR1 LNHNV and CDR2 YYDKDF (reference sequence). The CDR3 loop spans 15 amino acids. The CDR3 reads CATSRDPGSGQPQHF. In nucleotides, the CDR3 is TGTGCCACCAGCAGAGATCCGGGGTCGGGGCAGCCCCAGCATTTT.